A selection of T cell receptor beta chains follows, all from one sample in a study of blood T cell repertoires in COVID-19. Sequenced by immunoSEQ multiplex PCR; TCRdb stores in-frame clones only, minus some. The sample contains 50,000 to 65,000 clones, around 88% of which appear only once. The sequencing input was peripheral blood. Receptors originate from a man in his fifties or sixties with acute or convalescent COVID-19. Each CDR3 is given with its conserved first and last residue.

V,J,CDR3
TRBV4-2,TRBJ2-5,CASSQDLAGAQETQYF
TRBV11-2,TRBJ1-3,CASSQGQGAIAGNTIYF
TRBV5-1,TRBJ2-5,CASSRGAGVLQETQYF
TRBV27,TRBJ2-3,CASSIRVPITDTQYF
TRBV12-5,TRBJ2-3,CASGLSSTDTQYF
TRBV10-2,TRBJ2-1,CASSGTGGANNEQFF
TRBV6-2/TRBV6-3,TRBJ2-5,CASSRLAGGLETQYF
TRBV18,TRBJ1-5,CASSPGGDQPQHF
TRBV10-3,TRBJ2-5,CAISESSSYQETQYF
TRBV5-4,TRBJ2-1,CASSPDPNGGANEQFF
TRBV9,TRBJ2-2,CASSARTRGAVRELFF
TRBV10-3,TRBJ2-3,CAISQTKAQDTQYF
TRBV5-4,TRBJ1-2,CASSLETGGEGYTF
TRBV5-4,TRBJ2-2,CASSWKGADTGELFF
TRBV18,TRBJ1-1,CASSPLRGSLNTEAFF
TRBV9,TRBJ1-6,CASSSRDSDPLHF
TRBV6-1,TRBJ2-1,CASSEGSRTSGYNEQFF
TRBV7-2,TRBJ2-3,CASSPGTSGGHPFF
TRBV6-1,TRBJ1-5,CASSETGNQPQHF